This T cell receptor (beta chain) appears in the sequencing data of a study of blood T cell repertoires in COVID-19 (dated by TCRdb to between 2020 and 2021). Turning to the overall study: Samples from collaborators originated in the United States, Italy and Spain and spanned both the acute and convalescent phases of COVID-19. HLA class I and class II types, where available, came from metadata supplied by the sample provider rather than from assay-based typing. The prospective study material was composed of cDNA or gDNA derived from T cells, B-cell-depleted T cells, or PBMCs. The samples were drawn from the first 160 participants of the ongoing ImmuneRACE study and from more than 1,000 subjects provided by 6 global collaborators. Subjects who had been exposed to COVID-19, were actively infected with it, or had recovered from it provided the deeply sampled blood TCRbeta repertoires that made up the dataset. The repertoires were released in a freely available public database meant as a resource for research on the immune response to SARS-CoV-2. Sample metadata almost always included a de-identified subject ID, COVID-19 status, age in years and sex. What the study reported, not specific to this receptor: The quantity of clinical and demographic metadata differed by source and by participant and was supplied without curation.

In regard to this clone: Its target antigen remains unknown. There are no base qualities to consult, and no much larger clone falls within one base.

The CDR3 goes from the cysteine to the phenylalanine over 15 residues. The DNA shown is the 45-base CDR3, in frame from base 1. V is pruned by 3 bases and J by 5 bases, leaving 4 bases of the junction without a gene match. The germline V gene provides CDR1 SGDLS and CDR2 YYNGEE. TCRbeta CDR3 regions were amplified from genomic DNA using the immunoSEQ Assay, a bias-controlled multiplex PCR. Turning to the authors' computational methods: Nucleated cell counts per sample were estimated from amplification of reference gene primers within the assay. To quantify the absolute abundance of each unique TCRbeta CDR3 rearrangement, sequence reads were collapsed and filtered. For each sample, productive Simpson clonality was calculated as the square root of Simpson's diversity index over productive rearrangements. Sourced from immuneACCESS, this table was stored by TCRdb with only in-frame sequences that have V and J called. A share of the clones is absent; for the studies checked, an unresolved V gene accounts for under half, and the remainder has no known explanation. The V and J calls and the clone size are those of that table, but D and trimming were determined from the DNA. This sample comprises tens of thousands of clones, more than 80% of them detected only once. The ten biggest clones cover about 30% of the sample.

The collaborating institutions used their own protocols to collect whole blood in K2EDTA tubes. For TCRbeta analysis, collaborator samples were shipped as frozen whole blood, as isolated PBMCs, or as DNA extracted from either sample type. Recombination joined TRBV9 with TRBJ2-6; TRBD1 agrees with 8 junctional bases. Sequencing used peripheral blood. This clonotype was sampled from a man aged 50 or older with active or convalescent COVID-19. Read as DNA, the sequence is TGTGCCAGCAGCGCGCGGACAGGGTGGGCCAACGTCCTGACTTTC. This encodes CASSARTGWANVLTF.